These T cell receptor beta chains were read from a single sample in a study of regulatory dendritic cells for organ transplantation. Clones were sequenced by immunoSEQ multiplex PCR, and TCRdb holds only the in-frame ones, with some missing. In the table there are several thousand clones, less than 75% of which are singletons. Their target antigens are unknown. Sequencing was carried out using memory CD4+ T cells from blood cultured with dendritic cells. These receptors originate from a human donor in good health. The CDR3 runs from the conserved cysteine through the conserved F or W. D genes are given only for firm matches. Size is stated for part of the rows, as once, few or many counts, or as a class when the clone is expanded.

TRBV14,TRBJ2-5,TRBD1,-,TGTGCCAGCAGTCCTATACAGGGGGCGCGGGAGACCCAGTACTTC,CASSPIQGARETQYF
TRBV6-6,TRBJ1-2,-,-,TGTGCCAGCAGTTACCTGGGGAGGGAGTATGGCTACACCTTC,CASSYLGREYGYTF
TRBV11-2,TRBJ1-4,TRBD1,-,TGTGCCAGCAGCTTCGACAGGGCTCTAGGGACTAATGAAAAACTGTTTTTT,CASSFDRALGTNEKLFF
TRBV4-2,TRBJ2-3,TRBD2,-,TGTGCCAGCAGCCCTCTGGTCAGCGGGGGGCATACAGATACGCAGTATTTT,CASSPLVSGGHTDTQYF
TRBV19,TRBJ2-1,-,few,TGTGCCAGTAAGGGAAGACTCTCAGGGAACCTTAATGAGCAGTTCTTC,CASKGRLSGNLNEQFF
TRBV5-1,TRBJ1-1,TRBD1,-,TGCGCCAGCAGCTGGGGACAGGGTAGGAACACTGAAGCTTTCTTT,CASSWGQGRNTEAFF
TRBV29-1,TRBJ2-3,-,few,TGCAGCGTGGGCCGGGATACGCAGTATTTT,CSVGRDTQYF
TRBV11-2,TRBJ2-7,-,once,TGTGCCAGCAGCCCCACCACGAGGGGGTCGGGGGAGCAGTACTTC,CASSPTTRGSGEQYF
TRBV27,TRBJ1-1,-,-,TGTGCCAGCAGTTCGCGGACTGAGAACACTGAAGCTTTCTTT,CASSSRTENTEAFF
TRBV7-2,TRBJ1-2,-,-,TGTGCCAGCAGCTTGGAGGAGGGTCGATATGGCTACACCTTC,CASSLEEGRYGYTF
TRBV18,TRBJ2-1,-,-,TGTGCCAGCTCACCGGACAGTAATGAGCAGTTCTTC,CASSPDSNEQFF
TRBV9,TRBJ2-1,-,-,TGTGCCAGCAGCGTAGACAGGGTAGGCAATGAGCAGTTCTTC,CASSVDRVGNEQFF
TRBV29-1,TRBJ2-7,-,-,TGCAGCGTTGCTCTAGAATTCGGCGAGCAGTACTTC,CSVALEFGEQYF
TRBV5-1,TRBJ2-1,TRBD2,-,TGCGCCAGCCGGGCTAGCGGGGGGGCTACCTACAATGAGCAGTTCTTC,CASRASGGATYNEQFF
TRBV6-5,TRBJ2-7,TRBD1,-,TGTGCCAGCAGCCTAGACAGGGGCGCCTCCTACGAGCAGTACTTC,CASSLDRGASYEQYF
TRBV7-8,TRBJ2-7,TRBD1,large,TGTGCCAGCAGCCTAGTGGGACAGGGGATGTACGAGCAGTACTTC,CASSLVGQGMYEQYF
TRBV25-1,TRBJ1-6,-,-,TGTGCCAGCAGTGAGGGAGGGTTAGGGAATTCACCCCTCCACTTT,CASSEGGLGNSPLHF
TRBV6-5,TRBJ1-2,-,-,TGTGCCAGCAGTGAACAAGACTATGGCTACACCTTC,CASSEQDYGYTF
TRBV9,TRBJ2-3,-,-,TGTGCCAGCAGCACCCCGGGGGGCGGTGCAGATACGCAGTATTTT,CASSTPGGGADTQYF
TRBV4-2,TRBJ2-7,-,-,TGTGCCAGCAGCCAAGCCCCCAGCGTCACCTCCTACGAGCAGTACTTC,CASSQAPSVTSYEQYF
TRBV2,TRBJ2-1,TRBD2,-,TGTGCCAGCAGTGCGAAGCGGGGGGGTAATGAGCAGTTCTTC,CASSAKRGGNEQFF
TRBV6-6,TRBJ1-1,-,-,TGTGCCAGCCTACAGGGAATCGGGAACACTGAAGCTTTCTTT,CASLQGIGNTEAFF
TRBV2,TRBJ1-4,-,-,TGTGCCAGTTTACATAACAGGGATACGGCTAATGAAAAACTGTTTTTT,CASLHNRDTANEKLFF
TRBV5-6,TRBJ1-2,-,-,TGTGCCAGCAGCTTGGATATTGCAGGGAGGAACTATGGCTACACCTTC,CASSLDIAGRNYGYTF
TRBV4-1,TRBJ1-2,TRBD1,-,TGCGCCAGCAGCCCGGACAGGGGGCAGGGTGGCTACACCTTC,CASSPDRGQGGYTF
TRBV18,TRBJ2-3,-,-,TGTGCCAGCTCCTCGTCTATCGGGGGGCGCACAGATACGCAGTATTTT,CASSSSIGGRTDTQYF
TRBV5-4,TRBJ1-5,-,-,TGTGCCAGCAGCCCAAGAGGGAGCGACCAGCCCCAGCATTTT,CASSPRGSDQPQHF
TRBV6-5,TRBJ1-2,TRBD1,-,TGTGCCAGCAGTCAGACAGGGTTGGAATATGGCTACACCTTC,CASSQTGLEYGYTF
TRBV5-8,TRBJ1-2,-,-,TGTGCCAGCAGCCTCGGGACATATGGCTACACCTTC,CASSLGTYGYTF
TRBV5-4,TRBJ2-7,TRBD1,-,TGTGCCAGCAGCTTGTATAGACAGGGGAGATACGAGCAGTACTTC,CASSLYRQGRYEQYF
TRBV28,TRBJ1-4,-,few,TGTGCCAGCAGTTTGAGGGGAGGGAATGAAAAACTGTTTTTT,CASSLRGGNEKLFF